The 8 T cell receptor beta chains below come from one sample, sequenced in a study of T cells in Graves' hyperthyroidism and ophthalmopathy. RNA transcripts were the template for amplifying TCR beta CDR3 regions. The TCR CDR3 first-round RT-PCR relied on the HTBI primer set. TCRdb fed the multiplex PCR reads into MiXCR, producing one record per CDR3 protein. The sample holds hundreds of thousands of distinct CDR3 sequences; 22% are singletons and the top ten take around 64%. The sequencing input was blood. Source of these receptors: a young man with Graves' ophthalmopathy.

The table lists this clonotype with a few counts. The J gene is TRBJ2-3, the V gene TRBV20-1; 7 positions match TRBD2. Germline V gene lookup returns CDR1 DFQATT and CDR2 SNEGSKA (reference sequence). There are 15 residues in the CDR3. Trimming at V came to 0 bases and at J to 2 bases, leaving 5 bases not matched to a gene. The DNA of the CDR3 is TGCAGTGCTAGAGATATAGCGGGCTTCACAGATACGCAGTATTTT. This translates into CSARDIAGFTDTQYF.

In the case of this clonotype: This may arise from a read error, as a much more abundant clone is one base away. The V and J genes are TRBV24-1 and TRBJ2-2; maybe TRBD2 (5 bases). Germline V CDR1 and CDR2: KGHDR, SFDVKD. The length of the CDR3 is 14 residues. The CDR3 loop reads CATQRTANTGEPFF. CDR3 coding DNA: TGTGCCACCCAGAGGACTGCAAACACCGGGGAGCCGTTTTTT.

The rearrangement links TRBV7-9 to TRBJ1-5; tentatively, D is TRBD1 (6 bases). The germline V gene encodes CDR1 SEHNR and CDR2 FQNEAQ (reference sequence). With 5 bases removed from V and 6 bases from J, the gap between germline ends came to 14 bases. The CDR3 covers 14 residues. The CDR3 DNA reads as TGTGCCAGCAGCGAAGACAGGCGAAGTCAGCCCCAGCATTTT. The encoded protein is CASSEDRRSQPQHF.

This clonotype has a count of ten or more. V gene TRBV18 combines with J gene TRBJ2-7; D is undetermined. The germline CDR1 and CDR2 sequences are KGHSH and LQKENI. The CDR3 contains 12 residues. V was shortened by 3 bases and J by 12 bases, with 15 bases between the two germline ends. The CDR3 reads CASSPGSFPLYF. The CDR3 nucleotides read TGTGCCAGCTCACCGGGCAGCTTTCCGCTGTACTTC. The complete variable domain, with remaining parts taken from reference TRBV18 and TRBJ2-7, reads NAGVMQNPRHLVRRRGQEARLRCSPMKGHSHVYWYRQLPEEGLKFMVYLQKENIIDESGMPKERFSAEFPKEGPSILRIQQVVRGDSAAYFCASSPGSFPLYFGPGTRLTVT.

This chain joins TRBV20-1 and TRBJ1-3, with 7 nucleotides matching TRBD1. The V gene's germline CDR1 is DFQATT and CDR2 SNEGSKA (reference sequence). Trimming cost V 7 bases and J 2 bases; bases outside gene matches: 8. CDR3 size: 14 residues. The DNA for the CDR3 is TGCAGTGTAGTAGGGGGCAGGACTGGAAACACCATATATTTT. Encoded protein: CSVVGGRTGNTIYF.

This clonotype turned up a few times. CDR3 protein: CASIDRPSTDTQYF. CDR3 nucleotide sequence: TGTGCCAGCATCGACAGACCTAGCACAGATACGCAGTATTTT. This rearrangement joins TRBV5-5 to TRBJ2-3, with D perhaps matching TRBD1 (5 bases). This CDR3 has 14 residues. Germline loops: CDR1 SGHKS, CDR2 YYEKEE (reference sequence). Trimming shortened V by 6 bases and J by 0 bases, and 11 bases separated the two germline ends. The full variable domain, with the rest looked up from reference TRBV5-5 and TRBJ2-3, is DAGVTQSPTHLIKTRGQQVTLRCSPISGHKSVSWYQQVLGQGPQFIFQYYEKEERGRGNFPDRFSARQFPNYSSELNVNALLLGDSALYLCASIDRPSTDTQYFGPGTRLTVL.

A few counts support this clonotype. The gene calls are TRBV11-3 and TRBJ2-2; D is ambiguous. The CDR3 extends over 15 amino acids. CDR1 SGHNT and CDR2 YENEEA come from the germline V gene. Trimming pared 2 bases from V and 0 bases from J, leaving 7 bases between. CDR3 sequence (DNA): TGTGCCAGCAGCTTAAGGTCAGCGAACACCGGGGAGCTGTTTTTT. This translates into CASSLRSANTGELFF.

This clonotype was seen repeatedly, ten times or more. This sequence joins TRBV28 and TRBJ1-5; D remains unclear. Germline lookup yields CDR1 MDHEN and CDR2 SYDVKM. The V and J ends lost 2 bases and 2 bases respectively, with 7 bases between them. This CDR3 is 14 amino acids long. This chain's CDR3 is CASSLEQGNQPQHF. CDR3 coding DNA: TGTGCCAGCAGTTTAGAGCAGGGCAATCAGCCCCAGCATTTT.